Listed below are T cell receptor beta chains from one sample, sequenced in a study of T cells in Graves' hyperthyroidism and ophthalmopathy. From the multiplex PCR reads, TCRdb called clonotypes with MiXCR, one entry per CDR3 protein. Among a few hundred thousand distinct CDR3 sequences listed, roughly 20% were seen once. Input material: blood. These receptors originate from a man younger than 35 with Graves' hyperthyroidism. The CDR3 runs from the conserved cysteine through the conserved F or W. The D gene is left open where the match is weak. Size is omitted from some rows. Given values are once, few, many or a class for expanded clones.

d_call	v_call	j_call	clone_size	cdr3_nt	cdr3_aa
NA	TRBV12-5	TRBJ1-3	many	TGTGCTAGTGCCTACACGAGCTCTGGAAACACCATATATTTT	CASAYTSSGNTIYF
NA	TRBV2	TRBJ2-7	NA	TGTGCCAGCGTATTCGGGACACCCTACGAGCAGTACTTC	CASVFGTPYEQYF
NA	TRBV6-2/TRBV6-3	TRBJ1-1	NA	TGTGCCAGCAGTTGGGGTCGCTCTGAAGCTTTCTTT	CASSWGRSEAFF
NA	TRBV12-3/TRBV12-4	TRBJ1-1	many	TGTGCCAGCAGTTTTGTAGGGCTCGGCACTGAAGCTTTCTTT	CASSFVGLGTEAFF
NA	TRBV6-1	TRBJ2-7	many	TGTGCCAGCAGTCCCTTGGCGTACCGCTCCTACGAGCAGTACTTC	CASSPLAYRSYEQYF
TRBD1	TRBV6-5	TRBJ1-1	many	TGTGCCAGCAGTTCCCCGGGACAGGGGAGCACTGAAGCTTTCTTT	CASSSPGQGSTEAFF
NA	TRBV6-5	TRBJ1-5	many	TGTGCCAGCAGTCAGGGCGACGGTCAGCCCCAGCATTTT	CASSQGDGQPQHF
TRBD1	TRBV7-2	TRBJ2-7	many	TGTGCCAGCAGCTCCTGGACAGGGGGCCCCGAGCAGTACTTC	CASSSWTGGPEQYF
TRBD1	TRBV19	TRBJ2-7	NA	TGTGTCAGTAGTCCCGGACAGGGGGCGTACGAGCAGTACTTC	CVSSPGQGAYEQYF
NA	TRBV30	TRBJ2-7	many	TGTGCCTGGACTTCCAGGGGAGGCTACGAGCAGTACTTC	CAWTSRGGYEQYF
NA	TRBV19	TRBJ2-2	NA	TGTGCCAGTAGTATAGCGGGAGTCACCGGGGAGCTGTTTTTT	CASSIAGVTGELFF
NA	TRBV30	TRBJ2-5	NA	TGTGCCGCCACGGGACGAGATTTAGAGACCCAGTACTTC	CAATGRDLETQYF
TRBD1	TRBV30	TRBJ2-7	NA	TGTGCCTGGACAGGGGGTAGGGAGCAGTACTTC	CAWTGGREQYF
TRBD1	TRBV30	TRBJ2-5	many	TGTGCCGGAGACAGGGGGGAGGAGGAGACCCAGTACTTC	CAGDRGEEETQYF
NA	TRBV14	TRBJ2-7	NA	TGTGCTAGCAGCCCTACCCGCGCGTACGAGCAGTACTTC	CASSPTRAYEQYF
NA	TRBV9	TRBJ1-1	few	TGTGCCAGCAGCCCCGAGGGGGGGTTGGCTGAAGCTTTCTTT	CASSPEGGLAEAFF
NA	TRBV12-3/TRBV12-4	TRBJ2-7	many	TGTGCCAGCAGTTTAGCGCAGATAAGGGAGCAGTACTTC	CASSLAQIREQYF
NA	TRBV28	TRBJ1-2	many	TGTGCCAGCAGTTTGGGGGGATTTAACTATGGCTACACCTTC	CASSLGGFNYGYTF
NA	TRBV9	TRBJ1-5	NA	TGTGCTCAAGTAAGTGTAGGGCTGTCTCAGCCCCAGCATTTT	CAQVSVGLSQPQHF
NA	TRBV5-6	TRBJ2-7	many	TGTGCCAGCAGCCGAATGGGAGGAGTGTACGAGCAGTACTTC	CASSRMGGVYEQYF
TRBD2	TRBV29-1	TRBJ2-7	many	TGCAGCGTTGAGCCGGCGGGGGGCCAGTACGAGCAGTACTTC	CSVEPAGGQYEQYF
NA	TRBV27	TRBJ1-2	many	TGTGCCAGCAGTTTATCGGCCAGGAAGGTTGGCTACACCTTC	CASSLSARKVGYTF
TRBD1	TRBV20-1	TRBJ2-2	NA	TGCAGTATCCTATTCGACAGGGACACCGGGGAGCTGTTTTTT	CSILFDRDTGELFF